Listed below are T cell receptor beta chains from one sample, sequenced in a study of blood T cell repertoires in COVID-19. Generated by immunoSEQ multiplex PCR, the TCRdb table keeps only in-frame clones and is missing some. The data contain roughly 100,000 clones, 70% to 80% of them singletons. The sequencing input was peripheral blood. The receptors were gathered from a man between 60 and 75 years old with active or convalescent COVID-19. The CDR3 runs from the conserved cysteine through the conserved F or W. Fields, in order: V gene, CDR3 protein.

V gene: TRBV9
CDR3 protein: CASSPNPQSGRRQNEQYF

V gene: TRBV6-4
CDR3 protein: CASKGTSGANTGELFF

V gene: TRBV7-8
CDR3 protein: CASSPDRSNSPLHF

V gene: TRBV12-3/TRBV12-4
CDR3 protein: CASSLREESEQYF

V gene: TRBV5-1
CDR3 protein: CASMGRPSYNEQFF

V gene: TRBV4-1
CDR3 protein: CASSQRRQGVAEAFF

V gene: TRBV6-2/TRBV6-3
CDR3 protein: CASSSRTGKGYTF

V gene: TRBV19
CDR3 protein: CASRTGTGDGYTF

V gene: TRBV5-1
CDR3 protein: CASSLGREIGETQYF

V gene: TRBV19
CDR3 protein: CASSMRENQPQHF

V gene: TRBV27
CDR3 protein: CASSTQQGSSYNSPLHF

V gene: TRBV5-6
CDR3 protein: CASSSVDWSSSYEQYF